This T cell receptor (beta chain) stems from a study of T cells in Graves' hyperthyroidism and ophthalmopathy. The investigators amplified TCR beta CDR3 regions from RNA transcripts. A set of HTBI primers served as the primers for a first-round RT-PCR of the TCR CDR3. Using its own MiXCR run on the multiplex PCR reads, TCRdb lists one record per CDR3 protein. The table includes approximately 58,000 distinct CDR3 sequences, roughly 52% detected once. As to this clonotype: One end of the junction is discordant with germline, which a read error may explain.

This TCR came from a woman in her twenties or thirties with Graves' ophthalmopathy. What was sequenced was blood.

CDR3 region: CASSLTRSYDEQADTQYF. The CDR3 DNA reads TGTGCTAGCAGCTTAACGAGGTCCTACGATGAGCAGGCAGATACGCAGTATTTT. The chain links TRBV7-7 to TRBJ2-3; D is ambiguous. CDR3 length: 18 residues. The V gene's germline CDR1 is SSHAT and CDR2 FNYEAQ (reference sequence).